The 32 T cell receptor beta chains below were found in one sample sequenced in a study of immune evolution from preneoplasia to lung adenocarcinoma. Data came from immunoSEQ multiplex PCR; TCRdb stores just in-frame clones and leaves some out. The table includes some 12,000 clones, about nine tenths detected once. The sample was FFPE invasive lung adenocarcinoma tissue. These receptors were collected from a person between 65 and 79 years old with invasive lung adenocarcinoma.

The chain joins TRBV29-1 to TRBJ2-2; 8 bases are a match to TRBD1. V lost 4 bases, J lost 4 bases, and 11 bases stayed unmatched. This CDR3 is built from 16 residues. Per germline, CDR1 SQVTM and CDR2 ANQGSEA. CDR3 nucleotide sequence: TGCAGCGTTGGATGGGTAACAGGGGGTAGCACCGGGGAGCTGTTTTTT. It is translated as CSVGWVTGGSTGELFF.

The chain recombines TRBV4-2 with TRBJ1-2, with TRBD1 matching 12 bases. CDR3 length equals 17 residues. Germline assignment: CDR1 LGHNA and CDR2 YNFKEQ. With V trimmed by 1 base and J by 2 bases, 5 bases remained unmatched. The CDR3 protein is CASSQVGTGGSNYGYTF. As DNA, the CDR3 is TGTGCCAGCAGCCAAGTAGGGACAGGGGGCTCCAACTATGGCTACACCTTC.

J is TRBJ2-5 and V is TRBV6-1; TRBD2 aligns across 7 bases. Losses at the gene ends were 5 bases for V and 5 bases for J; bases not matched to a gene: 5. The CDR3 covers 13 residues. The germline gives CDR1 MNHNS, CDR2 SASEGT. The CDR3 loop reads CASSRTSWETQYF. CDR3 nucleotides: TGTGCCAGCAGTCGGACTAGTTGGGAGACCCAGTACTTC.

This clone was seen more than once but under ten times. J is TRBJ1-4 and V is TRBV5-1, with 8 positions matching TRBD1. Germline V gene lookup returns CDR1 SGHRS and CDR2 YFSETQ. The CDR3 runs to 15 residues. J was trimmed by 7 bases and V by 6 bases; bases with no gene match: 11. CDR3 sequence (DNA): TGCGCCAGCAAGCCAACGACAGGGGTTTCTGAAAAACTGTTTTTT. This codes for CASKPTTGVSEKLFF. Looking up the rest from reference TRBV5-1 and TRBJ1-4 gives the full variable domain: KAGVTQTPRYLIKTRGQQVTLSCSPISGHRSVSWYQQTPGQGLQFLFEYFSETQRNKGNFPGRFSGRQFSNSRSEMNVSTLELGDSALYLCASKPTTGVSEKLFFGSGTQLSVL.

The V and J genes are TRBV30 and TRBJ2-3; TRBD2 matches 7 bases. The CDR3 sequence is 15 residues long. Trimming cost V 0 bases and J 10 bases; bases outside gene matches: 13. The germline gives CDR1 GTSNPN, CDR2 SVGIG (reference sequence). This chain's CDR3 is CAWSVAGWGSFAQYF. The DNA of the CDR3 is TGTGCCTGGAGTGTAGCGGGGTGGGGTTCTTTTGCGCAGTATTTT. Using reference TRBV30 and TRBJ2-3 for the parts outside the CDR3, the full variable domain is SQTIHQWPATLVQPVGSPLSLECTVEGTSNPNLYWYRQAAGRGLQLLFYSVGIGQISSEVPQNLSASRPQDRQFILSSKKLLLSDSGFYLCAWSVAGWGSFAQYFGPGTRLTVL.

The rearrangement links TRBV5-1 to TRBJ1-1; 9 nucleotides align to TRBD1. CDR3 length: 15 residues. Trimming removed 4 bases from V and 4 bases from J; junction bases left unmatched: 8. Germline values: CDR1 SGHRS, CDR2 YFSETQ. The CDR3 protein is CASSPGDRETTEAFF. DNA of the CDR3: TGCGCCAGCAGCCCGGGGGACAGGGAGACCACTGAAGCTTTCTTT.

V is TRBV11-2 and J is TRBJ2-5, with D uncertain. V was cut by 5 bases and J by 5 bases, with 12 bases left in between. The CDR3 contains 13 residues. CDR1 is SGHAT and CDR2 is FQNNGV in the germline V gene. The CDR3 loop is CASSRVRVETQYF. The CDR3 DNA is TGTGCCAGCAGCCGGGTTAGGGTTGAGACCCAGTACTTC.

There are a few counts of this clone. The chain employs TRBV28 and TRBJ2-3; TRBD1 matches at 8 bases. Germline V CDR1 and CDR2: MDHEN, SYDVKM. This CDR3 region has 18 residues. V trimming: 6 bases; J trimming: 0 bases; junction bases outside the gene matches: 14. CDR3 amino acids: CASSQTGTGLPSTDTQYF. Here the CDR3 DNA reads TGTGCCAGCAGCCAGACCGGGACAGGACTTCCTAGCACAGATACGCAGTATTTT.

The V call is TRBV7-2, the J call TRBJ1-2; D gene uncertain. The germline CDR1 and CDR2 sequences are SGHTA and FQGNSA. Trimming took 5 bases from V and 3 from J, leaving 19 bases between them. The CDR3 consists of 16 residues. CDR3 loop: CASSRSGTELDYGYTF. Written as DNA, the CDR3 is TGTGCCAGCAGCCGATCTGGTACAGAGTTGGACTATGGCTACACCTTC.

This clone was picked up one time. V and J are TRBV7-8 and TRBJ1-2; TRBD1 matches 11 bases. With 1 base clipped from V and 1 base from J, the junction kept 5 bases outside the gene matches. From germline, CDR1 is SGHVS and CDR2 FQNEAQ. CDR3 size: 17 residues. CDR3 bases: TGTGCCAGCAGCTTAGAGAGGACAGGGGGCCGTAACTATGGCTACACCTTC. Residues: CASSLERTGGRNYGYTF.

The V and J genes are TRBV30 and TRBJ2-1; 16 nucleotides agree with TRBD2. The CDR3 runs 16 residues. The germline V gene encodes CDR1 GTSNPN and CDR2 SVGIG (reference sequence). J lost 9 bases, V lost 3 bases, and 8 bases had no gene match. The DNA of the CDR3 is TGTGCCTGGAGCCCGGGACTAGCGGGAGGGTTGGGTGAGCAGTTCTTC. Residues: CAWSPGLAGGLGEQFF.

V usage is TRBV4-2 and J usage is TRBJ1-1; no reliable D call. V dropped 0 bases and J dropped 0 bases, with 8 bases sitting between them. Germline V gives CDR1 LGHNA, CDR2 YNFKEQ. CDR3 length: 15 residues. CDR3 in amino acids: CASSQEGGMNTEAFF. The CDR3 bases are TGTGCCAGCAGCCAAGAAGGTGGGATGAACACTGAAGCTTTCTTT.

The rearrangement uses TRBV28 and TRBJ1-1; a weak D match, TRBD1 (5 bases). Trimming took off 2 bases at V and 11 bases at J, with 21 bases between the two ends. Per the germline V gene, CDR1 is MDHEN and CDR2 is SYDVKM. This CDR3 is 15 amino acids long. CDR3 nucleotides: TGTGCCAGCAGTTTACCCAGACAGTTACAAGCTGGGGCTTTCTTT. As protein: CASSLPRQLQAGAFF.

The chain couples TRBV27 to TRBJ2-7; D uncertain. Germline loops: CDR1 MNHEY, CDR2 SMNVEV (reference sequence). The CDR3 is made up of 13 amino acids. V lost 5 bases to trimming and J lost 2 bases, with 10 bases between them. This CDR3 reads CASSPNPTYEQYF. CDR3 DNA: TGTGCCAGCAGTCCGAACCCTACCTACGAGCAGTACTTC.

The CDR3 region is CASSLEAETQYF. The CDR3 nucleotides read TGCGCCAGCAGCTTGGAAGCAGAGACCCAGTACTTC. The gene calls are TRBV5-1 and TRBJ2-5; D is ambiguous. Germline V gene data show CDR1 as SGHRS and CDR2 as YFSETQ. V lost 0 bases and J 4 bases, leaving 4 bases between the germline ends. CDR3 length: 12 residues. The full variable domain, with the rest looked up from reference TRBV5-1 and TRBJ2-5, is KAGVTQTPRYLIKTRGQQVTLSCSPISGHRSVSWYQQTPGQGLQFLFEYFSETQRNKGNFPGRFSGRQFSNSRSEMNVSTLELGDSALYLCASSLEAETQYFGPGTRLLVL.

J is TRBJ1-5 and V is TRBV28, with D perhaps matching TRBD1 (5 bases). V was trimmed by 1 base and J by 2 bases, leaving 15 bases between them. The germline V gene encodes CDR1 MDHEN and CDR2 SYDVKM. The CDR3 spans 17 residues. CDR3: CASSLFMGGGGNQPQHF. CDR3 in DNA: TGTGCCAGCAGTTTATTCATGGGGGGTGGGGGCAATCAGCCCCAGCATTTT.

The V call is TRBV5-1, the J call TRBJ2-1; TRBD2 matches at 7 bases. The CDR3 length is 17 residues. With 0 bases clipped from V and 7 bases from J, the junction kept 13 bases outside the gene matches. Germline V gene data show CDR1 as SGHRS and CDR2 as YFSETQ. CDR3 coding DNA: TGCGCCAGCAGCTTGGCCCTAGCGGAGACTACCTCAAATGAGCAGTTCTTC. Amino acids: CASSLALAETTSNEQFF.

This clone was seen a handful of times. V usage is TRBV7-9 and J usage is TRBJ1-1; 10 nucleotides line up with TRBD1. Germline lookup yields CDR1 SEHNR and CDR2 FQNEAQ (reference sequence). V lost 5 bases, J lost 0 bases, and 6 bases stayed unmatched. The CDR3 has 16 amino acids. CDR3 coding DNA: TGTGCCAGCAGCCCCGGGACAGGGGTCATGAACACTGAAGCTTTCTTT. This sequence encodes CASSPGTGVMNTEAFF.

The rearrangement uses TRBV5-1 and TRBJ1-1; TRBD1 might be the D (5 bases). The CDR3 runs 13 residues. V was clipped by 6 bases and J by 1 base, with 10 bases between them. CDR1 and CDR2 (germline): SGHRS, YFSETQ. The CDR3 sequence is CASTGDGNTEAFF. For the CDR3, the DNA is TGCGCCAGCACCGGGGACGGGAACACTGAAGCTTTCTTT.

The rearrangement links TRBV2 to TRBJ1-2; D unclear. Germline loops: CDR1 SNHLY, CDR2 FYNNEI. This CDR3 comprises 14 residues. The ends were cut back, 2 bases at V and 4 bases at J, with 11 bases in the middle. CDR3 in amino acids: CASSEFQTSYGYTF. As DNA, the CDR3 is TGTGCCAGCAGTGAATTTCAAACCAGCTATGGCTACACCTTC. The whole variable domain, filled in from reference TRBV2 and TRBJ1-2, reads EPEVTQTPSHQVTQMGQEVILRCVPISNHLYFYWYRQILGQKVEFLVSFYNNEISEKSEIFDDQFSVERPDGSNFTLKIRSTKLEDSAMYFCASSEFQTSYGYTFGSGTRLTVV.

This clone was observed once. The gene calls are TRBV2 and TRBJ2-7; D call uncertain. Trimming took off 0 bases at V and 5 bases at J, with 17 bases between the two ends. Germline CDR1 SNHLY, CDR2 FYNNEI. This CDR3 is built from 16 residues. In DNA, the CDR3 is TGTGCCAGCAGTGAAGCCCTCCACCCGGCCAACGACGAGCAGTACTTC. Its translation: CASSEALHPANDEQYF.

The CDR3 loop reads CASSPGAGTEPQHF. The CDR3 region has the DNA TGCGCCAGCAGCCCAGGGGCGGGGACCGAGCCCCAGCATTTT. The genes are TRBV5-1 and TRBJ1-5, with D tentatively TRBD1 (6 bases). The CDR3 length is 14 residues. Germline V CDR1 and CDR2: SGHRS, YFSETQ. V lost 4 bases, J lost 8 bases, and 16 bases lay in between.

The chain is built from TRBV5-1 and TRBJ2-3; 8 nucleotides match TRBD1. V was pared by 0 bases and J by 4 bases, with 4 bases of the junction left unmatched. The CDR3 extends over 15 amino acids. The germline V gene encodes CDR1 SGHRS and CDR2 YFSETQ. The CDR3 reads CASSLGTGMADTQYF. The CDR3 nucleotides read TGCGCCAGCAGCTTGGGGACAGGGATGGCAGATACGCAGTATTTT.

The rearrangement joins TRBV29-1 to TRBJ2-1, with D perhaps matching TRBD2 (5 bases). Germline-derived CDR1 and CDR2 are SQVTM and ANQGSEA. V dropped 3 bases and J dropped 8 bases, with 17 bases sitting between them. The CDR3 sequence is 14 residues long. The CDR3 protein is CSVDGEAARDEQFF. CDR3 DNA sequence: TGCAGCGTTGACGGAGAAGCGGCGAGAGATGAGCAGTTCTTC.

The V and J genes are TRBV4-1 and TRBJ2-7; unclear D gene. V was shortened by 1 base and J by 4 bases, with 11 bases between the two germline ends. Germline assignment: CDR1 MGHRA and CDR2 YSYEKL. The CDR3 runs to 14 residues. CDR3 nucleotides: TGCGCCAGCAGCCAAGGGACCAACAGATACGAGCAGTACTTC. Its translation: CASSQGTNRYEQYF.

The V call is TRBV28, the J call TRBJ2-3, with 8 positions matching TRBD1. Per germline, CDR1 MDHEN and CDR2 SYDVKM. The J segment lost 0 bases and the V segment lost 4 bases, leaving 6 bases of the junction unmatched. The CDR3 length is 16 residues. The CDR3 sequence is CASSSNRGVSTDTQYF. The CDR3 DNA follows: TGTGCCAGCAGTTCGAACAGGGGGGTGAGCACAGATACGCAGTATTTT.

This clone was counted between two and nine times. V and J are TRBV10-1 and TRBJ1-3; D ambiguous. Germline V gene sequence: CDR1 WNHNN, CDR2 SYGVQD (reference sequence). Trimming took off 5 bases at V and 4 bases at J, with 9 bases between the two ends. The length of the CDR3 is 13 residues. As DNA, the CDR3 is TGCGCCAGCAGTCTAAGTATCGGAAACACCATATATTTT. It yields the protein CASSLSIGNTIYF.

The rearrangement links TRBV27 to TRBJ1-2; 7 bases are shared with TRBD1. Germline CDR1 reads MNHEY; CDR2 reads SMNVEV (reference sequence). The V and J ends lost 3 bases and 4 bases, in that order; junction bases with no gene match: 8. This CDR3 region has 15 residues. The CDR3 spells CASSFSRQGSYGYTF. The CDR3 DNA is TGTGCCAGCAGTTTCTCACGACAGGGTAGCTATGGCTACACCTTC.

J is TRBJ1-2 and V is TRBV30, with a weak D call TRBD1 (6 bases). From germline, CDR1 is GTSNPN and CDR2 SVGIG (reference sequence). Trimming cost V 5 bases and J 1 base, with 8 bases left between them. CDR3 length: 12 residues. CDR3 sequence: CAWGQSNYGYTF. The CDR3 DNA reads TGTGCCTGGGGACAGAGTAACTATGGCTACACCTTC.

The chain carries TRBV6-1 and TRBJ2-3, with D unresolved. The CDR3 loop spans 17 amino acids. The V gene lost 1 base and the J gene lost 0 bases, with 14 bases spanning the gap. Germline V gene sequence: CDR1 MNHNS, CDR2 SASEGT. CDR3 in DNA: TGTGCCAGCAGTGAAGATGACTTCTTATTTAGCACAGATACGCAGTATTTT. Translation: CASSEDDFLFSTDTQYF.

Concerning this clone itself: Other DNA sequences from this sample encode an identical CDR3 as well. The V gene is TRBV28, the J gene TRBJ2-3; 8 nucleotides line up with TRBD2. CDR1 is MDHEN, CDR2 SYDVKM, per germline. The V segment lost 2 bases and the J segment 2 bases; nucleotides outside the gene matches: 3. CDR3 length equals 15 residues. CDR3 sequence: CASSLPSGLTDTQYF. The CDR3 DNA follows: TGTGCCAGCAGTTTACCTAGCGGGCTCACAGATACGCAGTATTTT.

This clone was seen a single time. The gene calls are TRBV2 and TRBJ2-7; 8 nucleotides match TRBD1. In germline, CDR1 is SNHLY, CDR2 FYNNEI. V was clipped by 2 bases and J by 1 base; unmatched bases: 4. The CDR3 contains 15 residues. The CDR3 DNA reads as TGTGCCAGCAGTGAACGGGACAGGTTATCCTACGAGCAGTACTTC. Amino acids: CASSERDRLSYEQYF.